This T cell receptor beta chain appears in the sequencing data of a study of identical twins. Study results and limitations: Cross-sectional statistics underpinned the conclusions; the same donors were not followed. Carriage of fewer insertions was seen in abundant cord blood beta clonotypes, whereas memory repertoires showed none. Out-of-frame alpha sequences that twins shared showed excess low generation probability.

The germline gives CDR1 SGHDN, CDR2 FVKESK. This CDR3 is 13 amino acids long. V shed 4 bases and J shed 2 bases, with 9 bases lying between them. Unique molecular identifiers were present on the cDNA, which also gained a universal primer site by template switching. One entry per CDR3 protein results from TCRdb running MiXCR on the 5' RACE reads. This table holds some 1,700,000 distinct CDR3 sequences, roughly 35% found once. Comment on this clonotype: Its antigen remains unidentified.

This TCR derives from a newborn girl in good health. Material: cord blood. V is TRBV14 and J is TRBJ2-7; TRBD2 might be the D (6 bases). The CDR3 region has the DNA TGTGCCAGCAGCCGAGTAGCGGCCTACGAGCAGTACTTC. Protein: CASSRVAAYEQYF.